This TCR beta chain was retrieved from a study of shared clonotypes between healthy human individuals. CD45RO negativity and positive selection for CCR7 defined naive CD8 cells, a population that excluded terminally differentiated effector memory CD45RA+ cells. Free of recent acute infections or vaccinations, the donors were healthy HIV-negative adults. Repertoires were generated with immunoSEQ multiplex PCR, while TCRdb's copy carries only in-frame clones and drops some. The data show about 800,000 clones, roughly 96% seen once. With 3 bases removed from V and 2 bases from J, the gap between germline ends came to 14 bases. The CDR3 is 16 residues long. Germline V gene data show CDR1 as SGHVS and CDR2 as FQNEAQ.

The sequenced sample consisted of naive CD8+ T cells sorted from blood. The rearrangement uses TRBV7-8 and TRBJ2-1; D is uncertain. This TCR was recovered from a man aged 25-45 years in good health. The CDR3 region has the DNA TGTGCCAGCAGCTTGGGTGCCTCCATCACCTACAATGAGCAGTTCTTC. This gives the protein CASSLGASITYNEQFF.